This TCR beta chain was obtained from a study of T cells after posttransplantation cyclophosphamide. The CDR3 length is 13 residues. The J segment lost 6 bases and the V segment lost 6 bases, leaving 7 bases of the junction unmatched. Germline CDR1 is SNHLY and CDR2 is FYNNEI. The data were produced by immunoSEQ multiplex PCR, yet TCRdb's version contains in-frame clones alone and is incomplete. In total the sample includes about 12,000 clones, none of them seen once. Findings and caveats of the study: Recipient CMV seropositivity and CMV reactivation strongly tracked TRB clonality.

This clone has at least ten counts. Antigen unknown. The receptor was isolated from a woman aged 40 to 55 in good health, CMV-negative, and a related stem cell transplant donor. The V gene is TRBV2, the J gene TRBJ1-2; TRBD1 matches at 7 bases. Input material: PBMCs. The CDR3 DNA is TGTGCCAGCAGAGGTGACAGGGTTGATGGCTACACCTTC. Residues: CASRGDRVDGYTF. The full variable domain, rest sourced from reference TRBV2 and TRBJ1-2, is EPEVTQTPSHQVTQMGQEVILRCVPISNHLYFYWYRQILGQKVEFLVSFYNNEISEKSEIFDDQFSVERPDGSNFTLKIRSTKLEDSAMYFCASRGDRVDGYTFGSGTRLTVV.